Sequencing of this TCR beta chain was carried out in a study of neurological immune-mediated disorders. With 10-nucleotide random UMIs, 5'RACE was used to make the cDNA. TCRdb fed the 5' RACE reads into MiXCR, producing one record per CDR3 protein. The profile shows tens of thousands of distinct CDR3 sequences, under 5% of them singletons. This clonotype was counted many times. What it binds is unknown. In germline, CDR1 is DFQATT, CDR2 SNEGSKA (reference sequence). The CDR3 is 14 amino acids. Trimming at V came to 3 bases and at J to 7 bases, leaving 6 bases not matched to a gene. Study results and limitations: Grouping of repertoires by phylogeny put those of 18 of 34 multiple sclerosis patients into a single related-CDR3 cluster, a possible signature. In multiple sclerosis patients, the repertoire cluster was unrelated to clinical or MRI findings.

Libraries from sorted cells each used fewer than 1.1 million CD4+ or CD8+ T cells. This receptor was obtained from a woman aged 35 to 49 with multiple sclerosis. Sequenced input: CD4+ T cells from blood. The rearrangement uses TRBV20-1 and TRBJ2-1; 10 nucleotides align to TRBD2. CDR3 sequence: CSARQLAGKNEQFF. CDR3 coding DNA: TGCAGTGCTAGGCAACTAGCGGGGAAAAATGAGCAGTTCTTC.